The rows below give T cell receptor beta chains drawn from one sample of a study of blood T cells in healthy people across ages. TCRdb reprocessed the 5' RACE reads with MiXCR, giving one entry per CDR3 protein. This table has 1.5 million to 2 million distinct CDR3 sequences, over 25% appearing once. Sequencing was performed on blood. These receptors all come from a woman in her thirties in good health. Each CDR3 is given with its conserved first and last residue. The D gene is left open where the match is weak. The size entry is marked missing in some rows and otherwise reads once, few, many or a size class.

j_call	v_call	d_call	clone_size	cdr3_nt	cdr3_aa
TRBJ1-1	TRBV4-3	-	-	TGCGCCAGCAGCCAAAGTGCGGGGGGCCGTGACACTGAAGCTTTCTTT	CASSQSAGGRDTEAFF
TRBJ2-6	TRBV6-1	TRBD1	-	TGTGCCGGCAATACAGACAGGGCCATCCACTCTGGGGCCAACGTCCTGACTTTC	CAGNTDRAIHSGANVLTF
TRBJ2-1	TRBV7-2	TRBD2	-	TGTGCCAGCAGCATTAGTAGCGGGAGTAGGGATGAGCAGTTCTTC	CASSISSGSRDEQFF
TRBJ2-3	TRBV5-1	-	-	TGCGCCAGCAGCTTGGGGCCAAGTCGTGTCCGCGAAGATACGCAGTATTTT	CASSLGPSRVREDTQYF
TRBJ2-1	TRBV10-2	-	-	TGCGCCAGCAGGGCGGTAGGGTCCAATGAGCAGTTCTTC	CASRAVGSNEQFF
TRBJ2-3	TRBV4-3	-	many	TGCGCCAGCAGCCAAGAACCACTAAACGGCGGCACAGATACGCAGTATTTT	CASSQEPLNGGTDTQYF
TRBJ2-1	TRBV9	TRBD2	few	TGTGCCAGCAGCGAAGTAAGGACTAGCGGGGGGGCCAATGAGCAGTTCTTC	CASSEVRTSGGANEQFF
TRBJ1-5	TRBV4-1	-	-	TGCGCCAGCAGGAGGGGCCTGGAGGGCAATCAGCCCCAGCATTTT	CASRRGLEGNQPQHF
TRBJ2-7	TRBV7-2	-	-	TGTGCCAGCAGCTCAGGGGGGAAGACCGAGCAGTACTTC	CASSSGGKTEQYF
TRBJ1-1	TRBV20-1	-	-	TGCAGTGCTAGAGGAGACTCGAACACTGAAGCTTTCTTT	CSARGDSNTEAFF
TRBJ2-5	TRBV20-1	TRBD2	-	TGCAGTGTGAGGGAGGGAGGGTCTGGAGAGACCCAGTACTTC	CSVREGGSGETQYF
TRBJ2-5	TRBV18	-	many	TGTGCCAGCTCACCAGGGGGTGATCGGGAGACCCAGTACTTC	CASSPGGDRETQYF
TRBJ2-1	TRBV13	-	many	TGTGCCAGCAGCTTAGGGTCCCGGAATGAGCAGTTCTTC	CASSLGSRNEQFF
TRBJ2-3	TRBV6-5	TRBD1	many	TGTGCCAGCAGTTCACAGGGGGCCGGTGGAGATACGCAGTATTTT	CASSSQGAGGDTQYF
TRBJ1-2	TRBV27	-	many	TGTGCCAGCAGAAACAGCTATGGCTACACCTTC	CASRNSYGYTF
TRBJ1-1	TRBV12-3/TRBV12-4	-	-	TGTGCCAGCAGCCACACGGAGGGGGTCAAGAACACTGAAGCTTTCTTT	CASSHTEGVKNTEAFF
TRBJ1-2	TRBV7-2	TRBD1	few	TGTGCCAGCAGCTTGGACCCGGGACAGGGGTATGGCTACACCTTC	CASSLDPGQGYGYTF
TRBJ1-2	TRBV11-2	-	few	TGTGCCAGCAGTACTCAAGACTATGGCTACACCTTC	CASSTQDYGYTF